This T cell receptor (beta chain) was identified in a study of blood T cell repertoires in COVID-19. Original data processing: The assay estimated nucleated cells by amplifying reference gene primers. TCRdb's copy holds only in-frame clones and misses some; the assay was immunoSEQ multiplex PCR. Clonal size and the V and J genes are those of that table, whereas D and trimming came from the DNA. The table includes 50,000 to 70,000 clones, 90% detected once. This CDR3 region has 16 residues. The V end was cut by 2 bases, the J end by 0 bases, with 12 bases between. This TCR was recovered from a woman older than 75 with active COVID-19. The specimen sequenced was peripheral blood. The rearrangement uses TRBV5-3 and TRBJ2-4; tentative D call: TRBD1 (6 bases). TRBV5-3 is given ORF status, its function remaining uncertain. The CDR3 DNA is TGTGCCAGAAGCTTCTACAGGGTGACAGCCAAAAACATTCAGTACTTC. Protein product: CARSFYRVTAKNIQYF.